This TCR beta chain is from a study of early T cells in non-severe SARS-CoV-2 infection. TCRdb re-analysed the 5' RACE reads in MiXCR, keeping a single row per CDR3 protein. The sample has tens of thousands of distinct CDR3 sequences; 5.8% are singletons. The V gene end was trimmed by 3 bases and the J gene end by 0 bases; junction bases not matched to a gene: 6. Germline V CDR1 and CDR2: DFQATT, SNEGSKA (reference sequence). This CDR3 comprises 15 residues. The clonotype comes from an adult who was a healthcare worker with PCR-confirmed SARS-CoV-2 infection or an uninfected control (not recorded which). The sequencing sample was made of whole blood. V and J are TRBV20-1 and TRBJ2-7; TRBD2 agrees at 9 bases. CDR3 sequence: CSASHGAGGSYEQYF. As DNA, the CDR3 is TGCAGTGCTAGCCACGGAGCGGGGGGCTCCTACGAGCAGTACTTC.